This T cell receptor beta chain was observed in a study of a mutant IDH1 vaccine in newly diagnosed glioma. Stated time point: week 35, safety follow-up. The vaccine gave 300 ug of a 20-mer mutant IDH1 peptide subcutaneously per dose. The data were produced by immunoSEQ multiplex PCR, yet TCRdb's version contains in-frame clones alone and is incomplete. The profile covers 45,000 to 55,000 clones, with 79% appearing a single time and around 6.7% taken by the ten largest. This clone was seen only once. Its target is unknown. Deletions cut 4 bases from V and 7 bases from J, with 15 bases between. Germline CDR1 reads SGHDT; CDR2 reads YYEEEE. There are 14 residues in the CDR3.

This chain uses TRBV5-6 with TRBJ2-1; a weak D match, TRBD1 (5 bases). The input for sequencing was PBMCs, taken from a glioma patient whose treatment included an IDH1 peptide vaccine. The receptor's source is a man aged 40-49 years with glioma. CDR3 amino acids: CASSRPDSRNEQFF. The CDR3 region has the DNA TGTGCCAGCAGCCGGCCCGACAGCCGTAATGAGCAGTTCTTC.